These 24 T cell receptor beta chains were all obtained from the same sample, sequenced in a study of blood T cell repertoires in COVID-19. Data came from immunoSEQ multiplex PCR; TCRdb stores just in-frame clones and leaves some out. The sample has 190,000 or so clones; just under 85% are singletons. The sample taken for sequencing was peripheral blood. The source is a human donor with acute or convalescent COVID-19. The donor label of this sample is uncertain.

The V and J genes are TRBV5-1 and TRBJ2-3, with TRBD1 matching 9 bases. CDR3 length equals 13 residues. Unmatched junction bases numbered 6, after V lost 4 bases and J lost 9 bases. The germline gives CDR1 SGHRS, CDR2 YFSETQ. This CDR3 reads CASSAGQGETQYF. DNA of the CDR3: TGCGCCAGCAGCGCGGGACAGGGAGAGACGCAGTATTTT.

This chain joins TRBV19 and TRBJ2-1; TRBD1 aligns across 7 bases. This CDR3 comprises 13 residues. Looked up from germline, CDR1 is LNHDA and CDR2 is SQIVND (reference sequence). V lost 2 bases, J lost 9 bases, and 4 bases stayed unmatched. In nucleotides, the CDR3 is TGTGCCAGTAGTATAAAAGAGGGGGCTGAGCAGTTCTTC. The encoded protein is CASSIKEGAEQFF.

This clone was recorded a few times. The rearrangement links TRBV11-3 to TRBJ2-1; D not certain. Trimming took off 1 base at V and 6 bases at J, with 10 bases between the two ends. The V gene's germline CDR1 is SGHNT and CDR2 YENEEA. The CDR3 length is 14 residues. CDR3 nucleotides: TGTGCCAGCAGCTTAGTTAGCCTTTCCAATGAGCAGTTCTTC. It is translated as CASSLVSLSNEQFF.

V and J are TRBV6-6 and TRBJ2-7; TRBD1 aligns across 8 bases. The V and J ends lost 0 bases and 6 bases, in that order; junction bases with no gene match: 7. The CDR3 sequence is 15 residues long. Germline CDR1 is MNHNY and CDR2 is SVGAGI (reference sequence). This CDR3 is CASSYSTTGVGEQYF. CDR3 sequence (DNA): TGTGCCAGCAGTTACTCAACGACAGGGGTGGGCGAGCAGTACTTC.

CDR3 sequence reads: CASSFLAGREDEQFF. The CDR3 coding sequence is TGTGCCAGCAGCTTCTTAGCAGGGCGGGAGGACGAGCAGTTCTTC. This rearrangement joins TRBV11-2 to TRBJ2-1, with 8 positions matching TRBD2. The CDR3 runs 15 residues. Germline-derived CDR1 and CDR2 are SGHAT and FQNNGV. V trimming: 3 bases; J trimming: 10 bases; junction bases outside the gene matches: 11.

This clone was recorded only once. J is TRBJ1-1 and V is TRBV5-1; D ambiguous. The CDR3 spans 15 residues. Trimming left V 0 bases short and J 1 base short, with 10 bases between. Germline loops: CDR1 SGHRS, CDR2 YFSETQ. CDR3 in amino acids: CASSLVQVPNTEAFF. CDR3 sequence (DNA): TGCGCCAGCAGCTTGGTTCAGGTACCGAACACTGAAGCTTTCTTT. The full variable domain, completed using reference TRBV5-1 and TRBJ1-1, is KAGVTQTPRYLIKTRGQQVTLSCSPISGHRSVSWYQQTPGQGLQFLFEYFSETQRNKGNFPGRFSGRQFSNSRSEMNVSTLELGDSALYLCASSLVQVPNTEAFFGQGTRLTVV.

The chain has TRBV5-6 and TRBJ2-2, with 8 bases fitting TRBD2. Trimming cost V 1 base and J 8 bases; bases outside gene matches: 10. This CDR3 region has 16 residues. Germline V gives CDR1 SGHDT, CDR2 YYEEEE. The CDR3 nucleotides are TGTGCCAGCAGCTTGAGTTCTAGCGGGCGATCGGGGGAGCTGTTTTTT. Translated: CASSLSSSGRSGELFF.

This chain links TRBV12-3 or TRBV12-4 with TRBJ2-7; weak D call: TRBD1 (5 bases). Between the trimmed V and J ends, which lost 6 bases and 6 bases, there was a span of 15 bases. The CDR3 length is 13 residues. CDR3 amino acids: CASSPRWGGEQYF. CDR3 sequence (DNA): TGTGCCAGCAGCCCGAGGTGGGGCGGCGAGCAGTACTTC.

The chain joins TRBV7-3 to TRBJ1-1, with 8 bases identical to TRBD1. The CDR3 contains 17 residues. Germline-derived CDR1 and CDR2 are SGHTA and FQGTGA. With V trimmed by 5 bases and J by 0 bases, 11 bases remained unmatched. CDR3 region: CASSPRTGWSMNTEAFF. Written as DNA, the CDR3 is TGTGCCAGCAGCCCGAGGACAGGGTGGAGCATGAACACTGAAGCTTTCTTT.

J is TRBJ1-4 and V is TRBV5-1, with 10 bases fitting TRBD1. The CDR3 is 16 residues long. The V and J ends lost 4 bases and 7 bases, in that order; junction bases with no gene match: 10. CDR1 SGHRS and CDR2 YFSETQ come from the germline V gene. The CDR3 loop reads CASSQGQGPRVEKLFF. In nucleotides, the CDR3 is TGCGCCAGCAGCCAGGGACAGGGGCCGAGGGTTGAAAAACTGTTTTTT.

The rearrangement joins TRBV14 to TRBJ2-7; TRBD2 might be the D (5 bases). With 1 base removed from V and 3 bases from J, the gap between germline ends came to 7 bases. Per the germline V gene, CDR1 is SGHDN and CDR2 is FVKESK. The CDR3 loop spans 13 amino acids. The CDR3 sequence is CASSQVTSYEQYF. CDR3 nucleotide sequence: TGTGCCAGCAGCCAAGTAACTAGCTACGAGCAGTACTTC.

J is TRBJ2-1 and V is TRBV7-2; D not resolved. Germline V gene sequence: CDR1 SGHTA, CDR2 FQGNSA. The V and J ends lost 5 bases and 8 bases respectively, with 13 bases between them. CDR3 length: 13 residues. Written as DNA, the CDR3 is TGTGCCAGCAGCCGAGGAACGGTCGATGAGCAGTTCTTC. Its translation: CASSRGTVDEQFF.

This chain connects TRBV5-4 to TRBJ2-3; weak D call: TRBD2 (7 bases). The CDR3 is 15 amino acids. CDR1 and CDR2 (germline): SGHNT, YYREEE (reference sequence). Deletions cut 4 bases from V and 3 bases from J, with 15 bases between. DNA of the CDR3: TGTGCCAGCAGCCGAGGAGGGGGGGGGACAGATACGCAGTATTTT. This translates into CASSRGGGGTDTQYF.

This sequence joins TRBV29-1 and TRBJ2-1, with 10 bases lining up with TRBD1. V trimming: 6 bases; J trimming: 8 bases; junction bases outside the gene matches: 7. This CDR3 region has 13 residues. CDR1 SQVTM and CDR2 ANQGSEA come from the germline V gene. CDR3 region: CSVRQGARYEQFF. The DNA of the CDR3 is TGCAGCGTGCGACAGGGGGCGAGATATGAGCAGTTCTTC.

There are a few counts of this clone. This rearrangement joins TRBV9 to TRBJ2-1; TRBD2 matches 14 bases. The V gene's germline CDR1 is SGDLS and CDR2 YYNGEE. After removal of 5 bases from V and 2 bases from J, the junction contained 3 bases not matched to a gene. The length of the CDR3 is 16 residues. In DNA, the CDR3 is TGTGCCAGCAGGCCGGGACTAGCGGGAGCCTACAATGAGCAGTTCTTC. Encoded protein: CASRPGLAGAYNEQFF.

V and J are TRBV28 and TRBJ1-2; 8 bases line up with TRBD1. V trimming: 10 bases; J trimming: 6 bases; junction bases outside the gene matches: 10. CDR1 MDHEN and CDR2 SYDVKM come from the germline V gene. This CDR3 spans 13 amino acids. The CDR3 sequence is CATMPDRVHGYTF. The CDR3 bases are TGTGCCACCATGCCGGACAGGGTGCATGGCTACACCTTC.

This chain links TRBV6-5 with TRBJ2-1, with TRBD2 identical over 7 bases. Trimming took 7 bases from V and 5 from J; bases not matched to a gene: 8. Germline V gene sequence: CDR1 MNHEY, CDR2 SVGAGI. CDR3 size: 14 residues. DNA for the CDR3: TGTGCCAGCACACCTAGCGGATCACACAATGAGCAGTTCTTC. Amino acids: CASTPSGSHNEQFF.

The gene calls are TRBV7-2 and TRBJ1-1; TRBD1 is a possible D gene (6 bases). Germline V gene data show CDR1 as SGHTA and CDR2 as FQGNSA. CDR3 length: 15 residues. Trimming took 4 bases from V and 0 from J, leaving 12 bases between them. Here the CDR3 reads CASSSDRLMNTEAFF. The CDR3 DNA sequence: TGTGCCAGCAGCTCGGACAGACTTATGAACACTGAAGCTTTCTTT.

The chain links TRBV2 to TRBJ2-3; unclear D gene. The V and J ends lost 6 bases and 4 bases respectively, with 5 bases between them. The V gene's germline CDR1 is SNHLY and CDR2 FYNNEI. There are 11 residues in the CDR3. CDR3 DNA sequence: TGTGCCAGCAGGTATGCAGATACGCAGTATTTT. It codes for CASRYADTQYF.

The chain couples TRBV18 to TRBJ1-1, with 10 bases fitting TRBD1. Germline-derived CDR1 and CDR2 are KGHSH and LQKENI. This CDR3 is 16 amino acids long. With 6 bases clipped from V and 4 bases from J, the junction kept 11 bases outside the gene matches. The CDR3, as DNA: TGTGCCAGCTCGCAAACCGGGACAGGGGTCGGCACTGAAGCTTTCTTT. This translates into CASSQTGTGVGTEAFF.

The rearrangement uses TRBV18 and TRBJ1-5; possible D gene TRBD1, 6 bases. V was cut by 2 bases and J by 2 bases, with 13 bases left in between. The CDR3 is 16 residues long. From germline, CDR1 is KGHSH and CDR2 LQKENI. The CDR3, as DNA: TGTGCCAGCTCACCAAGCAGGGGATCTGGCAATCAGCCCCAGCATTTT. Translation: CASSPSRGSGNQPQHF.

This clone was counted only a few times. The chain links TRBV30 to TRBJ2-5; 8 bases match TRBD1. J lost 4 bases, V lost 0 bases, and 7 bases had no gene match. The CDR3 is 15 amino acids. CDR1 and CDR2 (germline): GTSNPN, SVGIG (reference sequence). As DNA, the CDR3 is TGTGCCTGGAGTGTACCTGGACAGGGAAGAGAGACCCAGTACTTC. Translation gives CAWSVPGQGRETQYF. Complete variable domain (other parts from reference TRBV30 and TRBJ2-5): SQTIHQWPATLVQPVGSPLSLECTVEGTSNPNLYWYRQAAGRGLQLLFYSVGIGQISSEVPQNLSASRPQDRQFILSSKKLLLSDSGFYLCAWSVPGQGRETQYFGPGTRLLVL.

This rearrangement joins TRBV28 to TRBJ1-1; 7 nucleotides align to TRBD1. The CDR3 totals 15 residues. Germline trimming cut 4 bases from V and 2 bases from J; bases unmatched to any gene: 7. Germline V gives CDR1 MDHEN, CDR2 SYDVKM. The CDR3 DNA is TGTGCCAGCAGTTATTCGGCAGGGGGTAACACTGAAGCTTTCTTT. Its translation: CASSYSAGGNTEAFF.

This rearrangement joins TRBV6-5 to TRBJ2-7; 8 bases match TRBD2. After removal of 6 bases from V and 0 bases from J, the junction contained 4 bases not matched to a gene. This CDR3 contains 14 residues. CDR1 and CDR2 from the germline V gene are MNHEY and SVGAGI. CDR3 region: CASRGTRVSYEQYF. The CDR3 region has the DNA TGTGCCAGCAGAGGGACTAGGGTCTCCTACGAGCAGTACTTC.